The next 17 T cell receptor beta chains were all read from a single sample in a study of cytomegalovirus exposure and HLA in healthy donors. Primers: 60 Vbeta forward and 13 Jbeta reverse. Assay used: immunoSEQ multiplex PCR; TCRdb lists only in-frame clones, some missing. The sample consists of about 150,000 clones, 70% to 80% of them appearing once. The sample was PBMCs. The receptors shown here come from a middle-aged woman in good health and CMV-seronegative.

On this clone: The same CDR3 is also encoded by other DNA sequences in this sample. This chain uses TRBV7-2 with TRBJ2-7; no clear D gene. V shed 4 bases and J shed 2 bases, with 3 bases lying between them. The germline CDR1 and CDR2 sequences are SGHTA and FQGNSA. CDR3 size: 11 residues. CDR3 bases: TGTGCCAGCAGCTCGGCCTACGAGCAGTACTTC. It specifies CASSSAYEQYF.

V usage is TRBV25-1 and J usage is TRBJ1-1; D is perhaps TRBD1 (5 bases). V was trimmed by 8 bases and J by 11 bases, leaving 18 bases between them. The V gene's germline CDR1 is MGHDK and CDR2 SYGVNS. CDR3 length: 12 amino acids. CDR3 nucleotides: TGTGCCAGCCGACGGGACGAAGGAGGGGCTTTCTTT. Amino acid sequence: CASRRDEGGAFF.

The chain uses TRBV28 and TRBJ2-4; the D gene is possibly TRBD2 (6 bases). The CDR3 is 16 residues long. The V gene's germline CDR1 is MDHEN and CDR2 SYDVKM. V gave up 1 base and J gave up 0 bases, with 10 bases separating them. CDR3 region: CASSLSLGLAKNIQYF. CDR3 bases: TGTGCCAGCAGTTTATCACTGGGACTAGCCAAAAACATTCAGTACTTC.

V and J are TRBV7-2 and TRBJ1-1, with D perhaps matching TRBD1 (5 bases). The CDR3 is 17 amino acids. Trimming took 3 bases from V and 0 from J, leaving 17 bases between them. Germline values: CDR1 SGHTA, CDR2 FQGNSA. CDR3 residues: CASSFAGFGGVNTEAFF. As DNA, the CDR3 is TGTGCCAGCAGCTTCGCGGGCTTCGGGGGGGTGAACACTGAAGCTTTCTTT.

The chain employs TRBV6-6 and TRBJ2-7; 10 bases agree with TRBD2. The germline V gene encodes CDR1 MNHNY and CDR2 SVGAGI (reference sequence). CDR3 size: 13 residues. The V and J ends lost 10 bases and 6 bases, in that order; junction bases with no gene match: 9. CDR3: CATQLAGVIEQYF. DNA of the CDR3: TGTGCCACCCAGCTAGCGGGAGTCATCGAGCAGTACTTC.

This chain uses TRBV9 with TRBJ2-3; TRBD2 matches at 11 bases. The V segment lost 0 bases and the J segment 2 bases; nucleotides outside the gene matches: 8. The CDR3 consists of 18 residues. The V gene's germline CDR1 is SGDLS and CDR2 YYNGEE. The CDR3 sequence is CASSVVVAGGIFTDTQYF. CDR3 DNA: TGTGCCAGCAGCGTAGTGGTAGCGGGAGGGATTTTCACAGATACGCAGTATTTT.

V usage is TRBV6-5 and J usage is TRBJ2-7; 8 bases are shared with TRBD1. The germline CDR1 and CDR2 sequences are MNHEY and SVGAGI. After removal of 0 bases from V and 5 bases from J, the junction contained 3 bases not matched to a gene. This CDR3 contains 14 residues. CDR3 loop: CASSYSGRGHEQYF. The CDR3 nucleotides read TGTGCCAGCAGTTACTCAGGCAGGGGGCACGAGCAGTACTTC.

This sequence joins TRBV7-2 and TRBJ2-5, with 10 bases aligning to TRBD2. Trimming at V came to 2 bases and at J to 5 bases, leaving 8 bases not matched to a gene. The CDR3 is made up of 16 amino acids. Germline CDR1 reads SGHTA; CDR2 reads FQGNSA. CDR3 region: CASSLRAGGPRETQYF. CDR3 coding DNA: TGTGCCAGCAGCTTAAGAGCGGGAGGGCCTCGGGAGACCCAGTACTTC.

The chain employs TRBV9 and TRBJ2-3; perhaps TRBD2 as D (6 bases). Trimming left V 5 bases short and J 1 base short, with 20 bases between. The germline V gene has CDR1 SGDLS and CDR2 YYNGEE. The CDR3 is 17 residues long. CDR3 sequence: CASSPTASEGGTDTQYF. CDR3 nucleotide sequence: TGTGCCAGCAGTCCCACGGCTAGCGAAGGGGGCACAGATACGCAGTATTTT.

The chain couples TRBV28 to TRBJ2-1, with 9 bases aligning to TRBD1. After removal of 5 bases from V and 4 bases from J, the junction contained 6 bases not matched to a gene. The CDR3 sequence is 15 residues long. Germline V gene data show CDR1 as MDHEN and CDR2 as SYDVKM. Here the CDR3 reads CASSLGTGQYNEQFF. The DNA of the CDR3 is TGTGCCAGCAGTCTCGGGACAGGGCAATACAATGAGCAGTTCTTC.

The V and J genes are TRBV5-5 and TRBJ1-4, with D perhaps matching TRBD1 (5 bases). The CDR3 has 18 amino acids. The germline gives CDR1 SGHKS, CDR2 YYEKEE (reference sequence). Between the trimmed V and J ends, which lost 0 bases and 1 base, there was a span of 16 bases. The CDR3 loop reads CASSLGKGFPITNEKLFF. In DNA, the CDR3 is TGTGCCAGCAGCTTGGGGAAGGGGTTCCCGATAACTAATGAAAAACTGTTTTTT.

The CDR3 DNA is TGTGCCAGCAGTATGACAGGGTTTGGAAACACCATATATTTT. This codes for CASSMTGFGNTIYF. V gene TRBV28 combines with J gene TRBJ1-3, with 7 nucleotides matching TRBD1. Looked up from germline, CDR1 is MDHEN and CDR2 is SYDVKM. V lost 5 bases, J lost 3 bases, and 4 bases stayed unmatched. The CDR3 sequence is 14 residues long.

This clone was recorded once. The chain recombines TRBV28 with TRBJ2-1; the match to TRBD2 covers 7 bases. Germline V gene sequence: CDR1 MDHEN, CDR2 SYDVKM. Trimming took 2 bases from V and 12 from J; bases not matched to a gene: 7. This CDR3 is 13 amino acids long. CDR3 protein: CASSLGRAGWQFF. The CDR3 bases are TGTGCCAGCAGTTTAGGGAGGGCGGGATGGCAGTTCTTC.

This clone was counted only a few times. This chain uses TRBV4-3 with TRBJ2-1; 7 nucleotides line up with TRBD2. The germline CDR1 and CDR2 sequences are LGHNA and YSLEER. The CDR3 runs to 15 residues. J gave up 4 bases and V 1 base, and 4 bases lay outside the gene matches. DNA for the CDR3: TGCGCCAGCAGCCAAGTTCCTAGCGGTTACAATGAGCAGTTCTTC. It translates to CASSQVPSGYNEQFF.

As to this clone: Other DNA sequences within the sample encode an identical CDR3. The V call is TRBV19, the J call TRBJ1-3; 7 bases match TRBD1. This CDR3 has 14 amino acids. Germline trimming cut 7 bases from V and 5 bases from J; bases unmatched to any gene: 8. Germline V lookup: CDR1 LNHDA, CDR2 SQIVND (reference sequence). CDR3 sequence: CASTDRVGRNTIYF. CDR3 sequence (DNA): TGTGCCAGTACTGACAGGGTGGGAAGAAACACCATATATTTT.

The J gene is TRBJ2-7, the V gene TRBV29-1; D ambiguous. V was shortened by 0 bases and J by 3 bases, with 6 bases between the two germline ends. Germline V CDR1 and CDR2: SQVTM, ANQGSEA. The CDR3 has 12 amino acids. The CDR3 loop reads CSVEEESYEQYF. CDR3 DNA: TGCAGCGTTGAAGAGGAGAGCTACGAGCAGTACTTC.

The rearrangement links TRBV6-5 to TRBJ2-7; TRBD1 matches at 11 bases. CDR1 is MNHEY, CDR2 SVGAGI, per germline. The CDR3 totals 14 residues. J gave up 6 bases and V 2 bases, and 3 bases lay outside the gene matches. The CDR3 is CASSYGGTGGEQYF. The CDR3 bases are TGTGCCAGCAGTTACGGCGGGACAGGGGGCGAGCAGTACTTC.